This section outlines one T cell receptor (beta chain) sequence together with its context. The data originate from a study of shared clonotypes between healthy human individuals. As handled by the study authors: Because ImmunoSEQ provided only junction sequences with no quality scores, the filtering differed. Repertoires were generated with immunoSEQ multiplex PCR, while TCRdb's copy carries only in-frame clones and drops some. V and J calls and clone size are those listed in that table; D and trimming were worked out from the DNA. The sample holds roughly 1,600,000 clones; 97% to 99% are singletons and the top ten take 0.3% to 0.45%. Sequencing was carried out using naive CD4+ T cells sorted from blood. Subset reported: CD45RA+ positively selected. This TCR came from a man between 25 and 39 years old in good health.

The CDR3 here is CSVVPTETPLTQYF. In nucleotides, the CDR3 is TGCAGCGTTGTCCCGACAGAGACCCCGCTAACGCAGTACTTC. The chain recombines TRBV29-1 with TRBJ2-7, with a tentative D call TRBD1 (5 bases). The V and J ends lost 4 bases and 9 bases respectively, with 22 bases between them. The CDR3 length is 14 residues. Per germline, CDR1 SQVTM and CDR2 ANQGSEA.